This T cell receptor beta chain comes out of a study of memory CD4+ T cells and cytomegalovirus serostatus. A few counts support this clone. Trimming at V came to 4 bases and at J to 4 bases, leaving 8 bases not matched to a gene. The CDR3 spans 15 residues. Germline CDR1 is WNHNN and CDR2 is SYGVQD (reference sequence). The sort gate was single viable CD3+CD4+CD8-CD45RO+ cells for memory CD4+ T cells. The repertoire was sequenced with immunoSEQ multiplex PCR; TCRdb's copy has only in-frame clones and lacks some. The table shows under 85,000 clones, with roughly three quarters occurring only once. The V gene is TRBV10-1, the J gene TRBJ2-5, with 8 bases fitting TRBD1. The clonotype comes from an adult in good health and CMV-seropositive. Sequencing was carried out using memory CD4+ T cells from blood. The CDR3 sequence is CASSAGQGEGETQYF. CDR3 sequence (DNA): TGCGCCAGCAGTGCTGGACAGGGAGAAGGAGAGACCCAGTACTTC.